This T cell receptor (beta chain) was identified in a study of CD8+ T cells in alopecia areata (dated by TCRdb to 2016 to 2019). General notes on the study: The treated patients, all with moderate-to-severe alopecia areata, were enrolled in an open-label pilot trial of oral tofacitinib given at 5 to 10 mg twice daily. The RNA source kit depended on sample type: the PAXgene miRNA kit for fixed scalp, the miRNeasy kit for PBMCs, and the RNeasy kit for mouse skin. Tofacitinib was given for 6 to 18 months, followed by 6 months of follow-up off drug to assess delayed response and recurrence. In treated patients, disease severity was measured using the SALT score, which gives the percentage of scalp surface area affected. Scalp tissue and sorted CD4+ and CD8+ peripheral blood T cells from patchy and totalis/universalis alopecia areata patients and from healthy controls were covered by human TCRbeta sequencing. The study used high-throughput TCRbeta sequencing to examine T cell clonal expansion in alopecia areata, in both the C3H/HeJ mouse model and human patients. Scalp clonality was compared among normal scalp (n=4), patchy alopecia areata scalp (n=8), and alopecia totalis/universalis scalp (n=8). TCRbeta CDR3 regions were amplified by immunoSEQ multiplex PCR with 35 Vbeta forward and 13 Jbeta reverse primers. Biopsies were taken from tofacitinib-treated patients at baseline and at 4 and 24 weeks of treatment, and a later scalp biopsy was taken in several of the tofacitinib-treated patients. Results the study describes overall, beyond this receptor: Scalp TCR repertoire analysis is complicated because resident alphabeta T cells in normal human skin are also sequenced, whereas mouse skin is dominated by gammadelta T cells. Many expanded lesional clones were found to persist in scalp and blood during tofacitinib treatment, and relapse after treatment cessation may be partly explained by this persistence. Because the treated cohort was small and had only one nonresponder, larger studies are needed to examine links between baseline CD8+ expansion and response. Shared TCR sequences between patients were less evident than in mice, which may be partly attributable to HLA diversity in the patient population. Tofacitinib significantly lowered scalp clonality and the number of expanded CD8+ clones among the top 100 scalp clones. Compared with normal scalp, lesional scalp had higher clonality and more expanded CD8+ clones, particularly in alopecia totalis/universalis, a pattern that suggests antigenic drive.

CDR1 is given as GTSNPN and CDR2 as SVGIG, both from the germline V gene (reference sequence). V lost 6 bases and J lost 3 bases; the stretch between them is 14 bases long. The CDR3 covers 13 residues, taking in both the cysteine and the phenylalanine. The sequence is cut down to CDR3 DNA, 39 bases in frame from base 1. Libraries were made using the immunoSEQ multiplex PCR assay. RNA was extracted from all samples and reverse transcribed into cDNA as template for TCR sequencing. SuperScript III was used to make first-strand cDNA, primed with a 2:1 mix of oligo-dT and random hexamers. A synthetic immune receptor repertoire was used to assess amplification bias, and residual bias was removed computationally. The original pipeline was this. Raw reads were preprocessed to remove errors, and CDR3 was defined according to IMGT conventions as the region from the conserved cysteine to phenylalanine. Clonality was computed as 1 minus the Shannon entropy, with the entropy normalized by log2 of the number of productive unique TCRs. Scalp TCRbeta sequences were cross-referenced with sorted blood CD4 and CD8 repertoires so that the CD4 or CD8 identity of scalp clones could be inferred. This immuneACCESS table, as held by TCRdb, lists in-frame sequences with V and J called but not all clones. Of the missing ones, under half trace to an unresolved V gene in checked studies; the others have no known cause. That table furnishes V, J and clone size, whereas the DNA furnished D and trimming. The sample table shows some 190,000 clones, and under 80% are seen once. The ten largest clones add up to about 1.3% of the sample.

The treatment or condition label corresponds to: oral pan-JAK inhibitor, 5-10 mg twice daily. Lesional scalp punch biopsies and peripheral blood were obtained from alopecia areata patients. PBMCs were isolated by density centrifugation and stained for CD3, CD4 and CD8, after which CD4+ and CD8+ T cells were sorted on a FACSAria. Comment on this clone: The target of this receptor is not known. Base qualities are not recorded, but no much larger clone differs from it by a single base.

The rearrangement combines TRBV30 with TRBJ1-2, with no confident D gene call. The sample here was CD4+ T cells sorted from blood, taken between weeks 49 and 50, from a patient treated with tofacitinib. The receptor comes from a human donor with alopecia areata. The nucleotide sequence reads as follows: TGTGCCTGCCGTCGGGGTCTCGACTATGGCTACACCTTC. It encodes CACRRGLDYGYTF.